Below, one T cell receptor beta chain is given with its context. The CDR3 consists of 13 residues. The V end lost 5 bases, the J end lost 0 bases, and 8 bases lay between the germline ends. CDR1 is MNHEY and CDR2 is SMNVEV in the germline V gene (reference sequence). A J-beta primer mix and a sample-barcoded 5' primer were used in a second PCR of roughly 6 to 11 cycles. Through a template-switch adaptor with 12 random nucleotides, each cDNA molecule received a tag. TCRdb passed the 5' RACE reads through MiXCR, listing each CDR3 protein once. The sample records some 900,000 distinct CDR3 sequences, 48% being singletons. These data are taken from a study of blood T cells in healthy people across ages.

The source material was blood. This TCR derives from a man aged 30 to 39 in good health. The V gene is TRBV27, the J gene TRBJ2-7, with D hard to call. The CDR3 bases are TGTGCCAGCAGTGCCGGGTTCTCCTACGAGCAGTACTTC. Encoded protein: CASSAGFSYEQYF.